The present T cell receptor (beta chain) was sequenced within a study of blood T cell repertoires in COVID-19. For the study at large: Specimens from acute and convalescent COVID-19 originated in the United States, Italy and Spain.

Assignment of participants to cohorts was predicated upon participant-reported clinical history. After removal of 1 base from V and 1 base from J, the junction contained 4 bases not matched to a gene. Per germline, CDR1 MGHRA and CDR2 YSYEKL. The CDR3 extends over 15 amino acids. Per the authors' pipeline: Estimation of nucleated cell counts relied on the amplification of reference gene primers. Clones were sequenced by immunoSEQ multiplex PCR, and TCRdb holds only the in-frame ones, with some missing. V and J calls plus clone size are reproduced from that table; the DNA served to infer D and trimming. The sample yields a few hundred thousand clones, 80% to 90% seen once.

The specimen sequenced was PBMCs or T cells enriched from blood (not recorded which). The receptor was derived from a man under 40 who had recovered from COVID-19. The V and J genes are TRBV4-1 and TRBJ2-7; 7 bases match TRBD2. CDR3 coding DNA: TGCGCCAGCAGCCAAGCTGAGGGAGGGTCCTACGAGCAGTACTTC. Translated, it gives CASSQAEGGSYEQYF.